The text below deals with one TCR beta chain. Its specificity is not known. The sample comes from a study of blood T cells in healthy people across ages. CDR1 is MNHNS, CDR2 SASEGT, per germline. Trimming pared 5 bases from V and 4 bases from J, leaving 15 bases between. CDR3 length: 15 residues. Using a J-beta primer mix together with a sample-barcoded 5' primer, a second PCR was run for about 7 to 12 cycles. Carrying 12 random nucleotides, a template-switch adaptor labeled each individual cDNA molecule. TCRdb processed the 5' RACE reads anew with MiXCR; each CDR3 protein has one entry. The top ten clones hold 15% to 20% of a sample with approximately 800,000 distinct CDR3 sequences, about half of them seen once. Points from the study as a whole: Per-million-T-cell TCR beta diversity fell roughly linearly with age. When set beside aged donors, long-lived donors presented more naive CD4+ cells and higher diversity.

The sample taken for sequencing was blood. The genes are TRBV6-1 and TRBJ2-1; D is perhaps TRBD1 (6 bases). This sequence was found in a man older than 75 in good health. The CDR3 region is CASSNEGQGYNEQFF. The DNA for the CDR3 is TGTGCCAGCAGTAACGAAGGGCAGGGGTACAATGAGCAGTTCTTC.